The sequence of this T cell receptor beta chain was determined in a study of CD8 T cells in ankylosing spondylitis. General study points: In the blood and synovial fluid of reactive arthritis, some motif variants had been previously reported. Clones linked to disease, bearing a CD8+ phenotype, were relatively rare in peripheral blood. Blood of patients with ankylosing spondylitis appeared to be characterized by a TCR beta motif of roughly eight highly homologous variants. Disease-linked clones reportedly concentrated significantly in matched ankylosing spondylitis synovial fluid.

V lost 4 bases and J 0 bases, leaving 11 bases between the germline ends. CDR3 length: 15 residues. Germline CDR1 reads SGHTS; CDR2 reads YDEGEE. This clonotype has a count of ten or more. Antigen specificity is unknown. From the 5' RACE reads, TCRdb called clonotypes with MiXCR, one entry per CDR3 protein. The sample lists about 130,000 distinct CDR3 sequences, roughly an eighth occurring once. This TCR came from a female donor with ankylosing spondylitis or in good health (not recorded which). Source material: blood, either unsorted or a sorted T cell fraction (not recorded which). The chain employs TRBV5-8 and TRBJ2-1; D perhaps matches TRBD2 (5 bases). The CDR3 sequence is CASSPLGSSYNEQFF. DNA for the CDR3: TGTGCCAGCAGCCCTTTAGGGAGCTCCTACAATGAGCAGTTCTTC.